These 7 T cell receptor beta chains came from one sample sequenced in a study of T-cell memory formation after mild COVID-19. MiXCR, run by TCRdb on the 5' RACE reads, gives a single entry per CDR3 protein. The profile shows under 200,000 distinct CDR3 sequences, 13% of them singletons. The sequenced sample was PBMCs or a T cell subset sorted from them (not recorded which). Receptors were obtained from a man younger than 30 who had mild COVID-19 (a few samples of this study predate the infection). Cell type and time point are not known.

In its sample, this clonotype was seen many times. The chain uses TRBV7-2 and TRBJ1-3; D call uncertain. In germline, CDR1 is SGHTA, CDR2 FQGNSA. This CDR3 has 16 amino acids. Between the trimmed V and J ends, which lost 5 bases and 0 bases, there was a span of 14 bases. CDR3 in DNA: TGTGCCAGCAGCCCCCGGGCCCTAGTCTCTGGAAACACCATATATTTT. Translation gives CASSPRALVSGNTIYF.

V is TRBV9 and J is TRBJ2-1; D is undetermined. The CDR3 sequence is 17 residues long. Trimming left V 0 bases short and J 0 bases short, with 13 bases between. CDR1 and CDR2 from the germline V gene are SGDLS and YYNGEE. CDR3 in amino acids: CASSVGHAQSSYNEQFF. Written as DNA, the CDR3 is TGTGCCAGCAGCGTAGGTCACGCCCAGAGCTCCTACAATGAGCAGTTCTTC.

This clonotype was seen more than once but under ten times. For the CDR3, the DNA is TGTGCCAGCAGTTACCGGACAGGGGCCTACGAGCAGTACGTC. Amino acid sequence: CASSYRTGAYEQYV. The chain recombines TRBV6-2 or TRBV6-3 with TRBJ2-7; 9 bases agree with TRBD1. The CDR3 is made up of 14 amino acids. Germline-derived CDR1 and CDR2 are MNHEY and SVGEGT. J was trimmed by 2 bases and V by 2 bases; bases with no gene match: 1.

This sequence joins TRBV5-1 and TRBJ2-1, with 9 bases aligning to TRBD2. The CDR3 runs 17 residues. From germline, CDR1 is SGHRS and CDR2 YFSETQ. With V trimmed by 0 bases and J by 0 bases, 4 bases remained unmatched. This CDR3 is CASSLASGGSSYNEQFF. CDR3 DNA: TGCGCCAGCAGCTTGGCCAGCGGGGGGAGCTCCTACAATGAGCAGTTCTTC.

This clonotype has only a few counts. The CDR3 nucleotides are TGTGCCAGCAGTGGATCAGGCACCACCTACGAGCAGTACTTC. It yields the protein CASSGSGTTYEQYF. This chain uses TRBV6-6 with TRBJ2-7; D is unclear. Germline values: CDR1 MNHNY, CDR2 SVGAGI (reference sequence). V was pared by 5 bases and J by 2 bases, with 13 bases between. This CDR3 has 14 residues.

This chain uses TRBV4-1 with TRBJ1-3; D remains ambiguous. The CDR3 consists of 14 residues. The germline V gene encodes CDR1 MGHRA and CDR2 YSYEKL. Trimming shortened V by 2 bases and J by 0 bases, and 5 bases separated the two germline ends. CDR3 DNA sequence: TGCGCCAGCAGCCAACCCAACTCTGGAAACACCATATATTTT. Residues: CASSQPNSGNTIYF.

The chain carries TRBV6-2 or TRBV6-3 and TRBJ1-1, with a weak D call TRBD1 (5 bases). The CDR3 has 10 amino acids. Trimming removed 10 bases at V and 6 bases at J, with 9 bases between. The germline V gene has CDR1 MNHEY and CDR2 SVGEGT. The CDR3 DNA is TGTGCCACCAGGGCGTCTGAAGCTTTCTTT. Translated, it gives CATRASEAFF.